This TCR beta chain was documented in a study of CD8+CD57+ T cells in acquired aplastic anemia. Across the study: Mean DNA quantity obtained from sorted CD4+ and CD8+ cells was about 3 ug.

CDR3 and TCR beta VDJ profiling relied on a genomic DNA template. One entry per CDR3 protein results from TCRdb running MiXCR on the reads. The sample has under 500,000 distinct CDR3 sequences; around 30% are singletons. Whoever was chosen for sequencing had shown CD8+CD57+ cell expansion by flow cytometry. Overall study results and limits: A set of twenty-nine CD8+ CDR3 sequences was shared between patients and controls, and these sequences appeared highly expressed in patients. Patients and healthy controls showed no significant CD8+ Simpson's diversity difference.

A note on this clonotype: Its antigen is not known.

The TCR originated in a human donor with aplastic anemia. Source material: sorted CD4+, CD8+, or CD8+CD57+ T cells (not recorded which) from PBMCs.

The CDR3 DNA reads as TGCAGTGCTAGAGACGGTGAGGACCCCCAGTACTTC. It is translated as CSARDGEDPQYF. This chain links TRBV20-1 with TRBJ2-5; D is unclear. The germline V and J ends were trimmed by 0 bases and 9 bases, with 11 bases remaining between them. Germline values: CDR1 DFQATT, CDR2 SNEGSKA (reference sequence). This CDR3 contains 12 residues.